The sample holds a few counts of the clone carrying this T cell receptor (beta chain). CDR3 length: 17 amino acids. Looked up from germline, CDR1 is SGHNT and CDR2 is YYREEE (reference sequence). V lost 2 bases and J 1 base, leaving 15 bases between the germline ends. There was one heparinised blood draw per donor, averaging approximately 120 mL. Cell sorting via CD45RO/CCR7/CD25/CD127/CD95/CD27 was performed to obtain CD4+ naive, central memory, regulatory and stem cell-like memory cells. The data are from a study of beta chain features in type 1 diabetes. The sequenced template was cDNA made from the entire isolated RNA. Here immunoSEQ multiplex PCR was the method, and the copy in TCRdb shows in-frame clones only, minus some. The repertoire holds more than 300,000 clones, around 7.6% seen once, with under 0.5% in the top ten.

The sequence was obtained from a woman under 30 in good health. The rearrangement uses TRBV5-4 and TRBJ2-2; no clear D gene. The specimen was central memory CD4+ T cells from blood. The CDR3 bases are TGTGCCAGCAGCTTCAGCCCCCAGCTGGGGAACACCGGGGAGCTGTTTTTT. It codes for CASSFSPQLGNTGELFF.